The 25 T cell receptor beta chains below were found in one sample sequenced in a study of T-cell memory formation after mild COVID-19. One entry per CDR3 protein, called by TCRdb with MiXCR from the 5' RACE reads. The sample consists of approximately 390,000 distinct CDR3 sequences, approximately 15% of them appearing once. The sequenced material came from PBMCs or a T cell subset sorted from them (not recorded which). The receptors were gathered from a man younger than 35 who had mild COVID-19 (a few samples of this study predate the infection). Cell type and time point are not known.

The chain uses TRBV20-1 and TRBJ1-2, with D tentatively TRBD1 (5 bases). V lost 5 bases, J lost 7 bases, and 17 bases lay in between. The CDR3 spans 13 residues. Germline lookup yields CDR1 DFQATT and CDR2 SNEGSKA (reference sequence). The CDR3 loop is CSARSQGDVGYTF. The CDR3 coding sequence is TGCAGTGCTCGGTCCCAAGGGGATGTTGGCTACACCTTC.

This clonotype was picked up a small number of times. The DNA for the CDR3 is TGTGCCATCAGTCCGACAGCACATAGCAATCAGCCCCAGCATTTT. Its translation: CAISPTAHSNQPQHF. The chain couples TRBV10-3 to TRBJ1-5; D is perhaps TRBD1 (5 bases). The germline V gene encodes CDR1 ENHRY and CDR2 SYGVKD. The V gene lost 5 bases and the J gene lost 0 bases, with 11 bases spanning the gap. This CDR3 spans 15 amino acids.

The chain couples TRBV9 to TRBJ2-1, with D possibly matching TRBD2 (5 bases). V was pared by 0 bases and J by 8 bases, with 9 bases between. Per the germline V gene, CDR1 is SGDLS and CDR2 is YYNGEE. CDR3 size: 13 residues. DNA of the CDR3: TGTGCCAGCAGCGTAGGTCCGGAGGATGAGCAGTTCTTC. Residues: CASSVGPEDEQFF.

In this sample, this clonotype turned up a few times. The V call is TRBV5-1, the J call TRBJ1-2; D is unresolved. Germline V gives CDR1 SGHRS, CDR2 YFSETQ. Trimming took 2 bases from V and 4 from J, leaving 9 bases between them. CDR3 length equals 13 residues. CDR3 in DNA: TGCGCCAGCAGCTTTCCATCGGGCTATGGCTACACCTTC. Translation: CASSFPSGYGYTF.

V gene TRBV30 combines with J gene TRBJ2-7; D gene uncertain. Deletions cut 0 bases from V and 3 bases from J, with 6 bases between. Per the germline V gene, CDR1 is GTSNPN and CDR2 is SVGIG (reference sequence). The CDR3 consists of 12 residues. The CDR3 bases are TGTGCCTGGAGTGTAAGTGGCTACGAGCAGTACTTC. This sequence encodes CAWSVSGYEQYF.

This chain connects TRBV3-1 to TRBJ1-2; possible D gene TRBD1, 6 bases. This CDR3 is 11 amino acids long. Per the germline V gene, CDR1 is LGHDT and CDR2 is YNNKEL (reference sequence). V was shortened by 8 bases and J by 2 bases, with 6 bases between the two germline ends. CDR3 sequence: CASGTNYGYTF. The CDR3 DNA reads TGTGCCAGCGGGACAAACTATGGCTACACCTTC.

The sample holds a few counts of this clonotype. The chain uses TRBV7-8 and TRBJ2-5; weak D call: TRBD1 (6 bases). Trimming pared 5 bases from V and 5 bases from J, leaving 21 bases between. CDR3 length: 16 amino acids. Germline CDR1 is SGHVS and CDR2 is FQNEAQ. CDR3 DNA: TGTGCCAGCAGCCCAGGGGCCTCCTCATCGGGCGAGACCCAGTACTTC. It encodes CASSPGASSSGETQYF.

This clonotype was found a few times. The chain couples TRBV23-1 to TRBJ2-1; 7 bases are shared with TRBD2. TRBV23-1 is treated as an ORF (open reading frame) with a function not yet certain. This CDR3 comprises 13 residues. J was trimmed by 8 bases and V by 8 bases; bases with no gene match: 9. The CDR3 DNA sequence: TGCGCCAGCCTGGTGAAGGGGAGGGATGAGCAGTTCTTC. Protein sequence: CASLVKGRDEQFF.

This chain connects TRBV3-1 to TRBJ1-4; the D is unclear. Per germline, CDR1 LGHDT and CDR2 YNNKEL (reference sequence). This CDR3 spans 13 amino acids. V lost 1 base, J lost 5 bases, and 5 bases lay in between. The CDR3 protein is CASSQARNEKLFF. CDR3 bases: TGTGCCAGCAGCCAAGCAAGAAATGAAAAACTGTTTTTT.

This clonotype showed up just a few times. The CDR3 nucleotides read TGTGCCAGCAGCTTAGAGTTACAAGAGACCCAGTACTTC. It is translated as CASSLELQETQYF. This chain links TRBV7-2 with TRBJ2-5; D not resolved. V dropped 1 base and J dropped 2 bases, with 5 bases sitting between them. CDR3 length: 13 amino acids. Germline-derived CDR1 and CDR2 are SGHTA and FQGNSA. Complete variable domain (other parts from reference TRBV7-2 and TRBJ2-5): GAGVSQSPSNKVTEKGKDVELRCDPISGHTALYWYRQSLGQGLEFLIYFQGNSAPDKSGLPSDRFSAERTGGSVSTLTIQRTQQEDSAVYLCASSLELQETQYFGPGTRLLVL.

This clonotype was recorded a few times. DNA for the CDR3: TGTGCCAGCAGCGTAAAGGGGTTAGCGGGCGCCCGAGGAGATACGCAGTATTTT. Its translation is CASSVKGLAGARGDTQYF. The rearrangement joins TRBV9 to TRBJ2-3, with 7 nucleotides matching TRBD2. Per germline, CDR1 SGDLS and CDR2 YYNGEE. Trimming cost V 1 base and J 5 bases; bases outside gene matches: 16. CDR3 length: 18 amino acids.

V usage is TRBV12-3 or TRBV12-4 and J usage is TRBJ2-2, with 9 bases fitting TRBD1. This CDR3 comprises 16 residues. V was clipped by 4 bases and J by 2 bases; unmatched bases: 5. The CDR3 protein is CASSYRGQINTGELFF. CDR3 DNA sequence: TGTGCCAGCAGTTACAGGGGGCAAATAAACACCGGGGAGCTGTTTTTT.

The V call is TRBV12-3 or TRBV12-4, the J call TRBJ2-4, with 7 bases identical to TRBD1. CDR3 length: 13 residues. The ends lost 2 bases at V and 9 bases at J; junction bases unmatched: 4. Here the CDR3 reads CASSLRGQRIQYF. CDR3 nucleotide sequence: TGTGCCAGCAGTTTAAGGGGGCAACGCATTCAGTACTTC.

The chain employs TRBV28 and TRBJ1-5; a possible D gene is TRBD1 (6 bases). Germline CDR1 and CDR2: MDHEN and SYDVKM. The CDR3 contains 12 residues. V lost 11 bases to trimming and J lost 3 bases, with 11 bases between them. DNA of the CDR3: TGTGCCGGGGGCGGGGCCAATCAGCCCCAGCATTTT. Protein sequence: CAGGGANQPQHF.

A few counts support this clonotype. The V gene is TRBV20-1, the J gene TRBJ1-4; no clear D. The V gene lost 6 bases and the J gene lost 15 bases, with 17 bases spanning the gap. Germline V CDR1 and CDR2: DFQATT, SNEGSKA (reference sequence). This CDR3 region has 11 residues. In DNA, the CDR3 is TGCAGTGCCCAACCGGGCGGGGAGGTGTTTTTT. Translated, it gives CSAQPGGEVFF.

This clonotype was counted only a few times. V usage is TRBV6-2 or TRBV6-3 and J usage is TRBJ2-7, with 10 bases fitting TRBD1. Germline CDR1 and CDR2: MNHEY and SVGEGT. V dropped 4 bases and J dropped 6; count of bases not matched to a gene: 3. This CDR3 is built from 13 residues. The CDR3: CASSFRDRGEQYF. The CDR3 DNA follows: TGTGCCAGCAGTTTCAGGGACAGGGGCGAGCAGTACTTC.

The chain joins TRBV25-1 to TRBJ1-1, with TRBD1 matching over 7 bases. After removal of 4 bases from V and 0 bases from J, the junction contained 5 bases not matched to a gene. Germline lookup yields CDR1 MGHDK and CDR2 SYGVNS. There are 15 residues in the CDR3. CDR3 sequence reads: CASSAGTALNTEAFF. In nucleotides, the CDR3 is TGTGCCAGCAGTGCGGGGACAGCCCTGAACACTGAAGCTTTCTTT.

This clonotype was counted only a few times. The chain carries TRBV7-6 and TRBJ2-3, with D possibly being TRBD2 (6 bases). Per germline, CDR1 SGHVS and CDR2 FNYEAQ. V shed 5 bases and J shed 4 bases, with 10 bases lying between them. The CDR3 is 13 amino acids. CDR3 sequence reads: CASSRLGPDTQYF. In DNA form, the CDR3 reads TGTGCCAGCAGCCGACTAGGTCCAGATACGCAGTATTTT.

This clonotype has ten or more counts. This chain uses TRBV6-6 with TRBJ2-5; D may match TRBD1 or TRBD2 (6 bases each). The CDR3 extends over 15 amino acids. V lost 5 bases, J lost 5 bases, and 18 bases lay in between. Germline CDR1 and CDR2: MNHNY and SVGAGI (reference sequence). CDR3 bases: TGTGCCAGCAGTATTGAAGGAGGAGGGGGGGAGACCCAGTACTTC. Its protein product is CASSIEGGGGETQYF.

This clonotype has just a few counts. This chain joins TRBV29-1 and TRBJ2-7, with no clear D. Trimming shortened V by 2 bases and J by 6 bases, and 8 bases separated the two germline ends. The CDR3 length is 11 residues. Germline CDR1 and CDR2: SQVTM and ANQGSEA. The CDR3 region is CSVERAGEQYV. CDR3 bases: TGCAGCGTTGAAAGGGCCGGCGAGCAGTACGTC.

V usage is TRBV7-2 and J usage is TRBJ2-1; perhaps TRBD2 as D (5 bases). The germline V gene encodes CDR1 SGHTA and CDR2 FQGNSA. Trimming removed 7 bases at V and 6 bases at J, with 13 bases between. The CDR3 has 13 amino acids. The CDR3 sequence is CASTQTRGNEQFF. The CDR3 DNA follows: TGTGCCAGCACCCAAACACGGGGCAATGAGCAGTTCTTC.

The V gene is TRBV27, the J gene TRBJ2-1; perhaps TRBD1 as D (6 bases). Germline assignment: CDR1 MNHEY and CDR2 SMNVEV (reference sequence). Between the trimmed V and J ends, which lost 4 bases and 14 bases, there was a span of 18 bases. The CDR3 extends over 13 amino acids. Here the CDR3 reads CASSSWDISREFF. For the CDR3, the DNA is TGTGCCAGCAGTTCATGGGACATCTCGAGAGAGTTCTTC.

This clonotype was detected only a few times. The J gene is TRBJ2-1, the V gene TRBV7-2; D uncertain. Deletions cut 5 bases from V and 15 bases from J, with 14 bases between. Germline CDR1 and CDR2: SGHTA and FQGNSA. The CDR3 loop spans 11 amino acids. The CDR3 reads CASSQQWTRFF. The CDR3 coding sequence is TGTGCCAGCAGCCAGCAGTGGACGAGGTTCTTC.

V and J are TRBV12-3 or TRBV12-4 and TRBJ1-2; no clear D gene. This CDR3 has 12 residues. Trimming left V 5 bases short and J 0 bases short, with 4 bases between. DNA for the CDR3: TGTGCCAGCAGTGCCGCTAACTATGGCTACACCTTC. This sequence encodes CASSAANYGYTF.

This clonotype came up a few times. V usage is TRBV7-9 and J usage is TRBJ2-1, with D possibly being TRBD2 (5 bases). V lost 7 bases to trimming and J lost 8 bases, with 18 bases between them. The CDR3 is 14 residues long. CDR1 and CDR2 from the germline V gene are SEHNR and FQNEAQ (reference sequence). The CDR3 DNA sequence: TGTGCCAGCACCCTACTAGGCCGCCATGATGAGCAGTTCTTC. It codes for CASTLLGRHDEQFF. The full variable domain, completed using reference TRBV7-9 and TRBJ2-1, is DTGVSQNPRHKITKRGQNVTFRCDPISEHNRLYWYRQTLGQGPEFLTYFQNEAQLEKSRLLSDRFSAERPKGSFSTLEIQRTEQGDSAMYLCASTLLGRHDEQFFGPGTRLTVL.